The T cell receptor beta chain under discussion was sequenced for a study of blood T cells in healthy people across ages. PCR was performed a second time for about 6 to 11 cycles using a sample-barcoded 5' primer and a J-beta primer mix. One entry per CDR3 protein, called by TCRdb with MiXCR from the 5' RACE reads. The table has 1.5 million to 2 million distinct CDR3 sequences, roughly 52% seen once. The germline gives CDR1 SGHTA, CDR2 FQGNSA. The CDR3 is 14 residues long. The trim removed 1 base at V and 4 bases at J, leaving 3 bases unmatched. This clonotype came up many times. This TCR derives from a woman between 35 and 50 years old in good health. The chain joins TRBV7-2 to TRBJ2-5, with TRBD2 matching 7 bases. The sequencing input was blood. Written as DNA, the CDR3 is TGTGCCAGCAGCTTAGGGGGGGGACGAGAGACCCAGTACTTC. Its protein is CASSLGGGRETQYF.